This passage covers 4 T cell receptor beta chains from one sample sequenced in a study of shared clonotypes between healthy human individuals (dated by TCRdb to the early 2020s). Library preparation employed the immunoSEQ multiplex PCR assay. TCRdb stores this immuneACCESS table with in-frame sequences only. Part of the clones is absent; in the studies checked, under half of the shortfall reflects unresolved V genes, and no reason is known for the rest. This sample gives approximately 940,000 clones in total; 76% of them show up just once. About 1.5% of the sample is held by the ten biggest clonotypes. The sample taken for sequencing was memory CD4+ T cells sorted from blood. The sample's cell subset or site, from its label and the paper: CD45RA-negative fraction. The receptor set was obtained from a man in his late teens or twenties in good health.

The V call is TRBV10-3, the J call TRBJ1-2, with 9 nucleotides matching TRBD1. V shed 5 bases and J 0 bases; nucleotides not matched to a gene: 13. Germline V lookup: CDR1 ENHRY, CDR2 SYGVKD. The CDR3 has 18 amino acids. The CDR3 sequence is CAISTGGTTAQANYGYTF. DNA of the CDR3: TGTGCCATCAGTACAGGGGGCACGACCGCGCAGGCTAACTATGGCTACACCTTC.

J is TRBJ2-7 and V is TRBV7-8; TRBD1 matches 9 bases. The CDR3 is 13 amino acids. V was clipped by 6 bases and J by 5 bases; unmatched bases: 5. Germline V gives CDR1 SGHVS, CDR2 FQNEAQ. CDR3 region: CASSRTGEHEQYF. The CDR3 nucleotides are TGTGCCAGCAGTCGGACAGGGGAGCACGAGCAGTACTTC.

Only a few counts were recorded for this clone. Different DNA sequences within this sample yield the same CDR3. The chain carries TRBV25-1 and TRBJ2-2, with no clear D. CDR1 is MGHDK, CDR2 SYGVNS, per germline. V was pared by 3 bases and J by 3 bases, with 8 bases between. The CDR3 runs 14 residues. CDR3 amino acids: CASSEGSYTGELFF. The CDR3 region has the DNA TGTGCCAGCAGTGAGGGATCTTACACCGGGGAGCTGTTTTTT.

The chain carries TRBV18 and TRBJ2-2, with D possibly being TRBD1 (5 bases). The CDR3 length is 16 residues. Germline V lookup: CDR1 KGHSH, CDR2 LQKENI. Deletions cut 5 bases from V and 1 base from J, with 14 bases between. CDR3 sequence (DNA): TGTGCCAGCTCATCGACAGAAAGCTGGAACACCGGGGAGCTGTTTTTT. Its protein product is CASSSTESWNTGELFF.